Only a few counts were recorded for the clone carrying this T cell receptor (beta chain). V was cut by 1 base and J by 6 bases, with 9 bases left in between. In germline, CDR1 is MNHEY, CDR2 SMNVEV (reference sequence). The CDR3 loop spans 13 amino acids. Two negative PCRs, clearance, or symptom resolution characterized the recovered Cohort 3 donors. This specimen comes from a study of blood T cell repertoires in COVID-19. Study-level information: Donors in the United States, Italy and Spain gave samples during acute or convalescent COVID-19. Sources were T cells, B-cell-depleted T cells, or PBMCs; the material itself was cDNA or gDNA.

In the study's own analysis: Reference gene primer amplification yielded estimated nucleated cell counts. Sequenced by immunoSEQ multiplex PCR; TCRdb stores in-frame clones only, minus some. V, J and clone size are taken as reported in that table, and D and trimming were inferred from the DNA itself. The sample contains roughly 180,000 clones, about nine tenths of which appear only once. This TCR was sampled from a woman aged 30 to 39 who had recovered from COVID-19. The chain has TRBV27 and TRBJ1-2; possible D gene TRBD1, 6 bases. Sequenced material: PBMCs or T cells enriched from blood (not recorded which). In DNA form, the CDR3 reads TGTGCCAGCAGTTTATACGGACAGAATGGCTACACCTTC. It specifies CASSLYGQNGYTF.